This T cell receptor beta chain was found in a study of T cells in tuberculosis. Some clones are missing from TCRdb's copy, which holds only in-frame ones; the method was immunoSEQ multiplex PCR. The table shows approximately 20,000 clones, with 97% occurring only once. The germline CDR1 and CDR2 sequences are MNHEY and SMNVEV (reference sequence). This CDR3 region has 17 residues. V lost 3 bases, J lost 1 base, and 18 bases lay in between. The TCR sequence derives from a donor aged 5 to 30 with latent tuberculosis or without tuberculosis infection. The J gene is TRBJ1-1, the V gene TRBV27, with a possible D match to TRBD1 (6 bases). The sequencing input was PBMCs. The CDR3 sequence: CASSFGAGGAKNTEAFF. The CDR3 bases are TGTGCCAGCAGTTTTGGGGCCGGGGGGGCAAAGAACACTGAAGCTTTCTTT.